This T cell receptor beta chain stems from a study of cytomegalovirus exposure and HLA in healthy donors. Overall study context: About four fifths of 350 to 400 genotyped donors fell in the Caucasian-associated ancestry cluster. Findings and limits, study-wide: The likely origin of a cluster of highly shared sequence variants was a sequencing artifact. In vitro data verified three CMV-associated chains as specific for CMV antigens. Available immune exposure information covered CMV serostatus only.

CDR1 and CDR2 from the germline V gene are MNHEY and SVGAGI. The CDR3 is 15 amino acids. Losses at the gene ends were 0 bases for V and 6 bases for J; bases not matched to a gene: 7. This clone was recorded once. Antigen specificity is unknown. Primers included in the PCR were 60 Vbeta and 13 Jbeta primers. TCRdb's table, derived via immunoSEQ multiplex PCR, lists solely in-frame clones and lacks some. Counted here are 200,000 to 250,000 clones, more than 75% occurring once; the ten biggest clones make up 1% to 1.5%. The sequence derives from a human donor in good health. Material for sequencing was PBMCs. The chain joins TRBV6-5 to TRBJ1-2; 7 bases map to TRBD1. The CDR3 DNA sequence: TGTGCCAGCAGTTACTCTGACAGGGTCGGAGATGGCTACACCTTC. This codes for CASSYSDRVGDGYTF.